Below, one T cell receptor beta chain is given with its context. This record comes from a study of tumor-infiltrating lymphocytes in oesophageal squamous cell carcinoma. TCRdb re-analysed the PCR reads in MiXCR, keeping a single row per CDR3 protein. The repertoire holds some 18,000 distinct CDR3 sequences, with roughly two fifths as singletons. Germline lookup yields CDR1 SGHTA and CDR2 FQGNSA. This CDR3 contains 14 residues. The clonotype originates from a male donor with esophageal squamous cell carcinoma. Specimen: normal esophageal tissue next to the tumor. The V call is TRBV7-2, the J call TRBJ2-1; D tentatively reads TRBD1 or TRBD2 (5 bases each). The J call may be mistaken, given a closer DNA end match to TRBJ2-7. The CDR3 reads CASSLSPGPYEQYF. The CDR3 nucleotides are TGTGCCAGCAGCCTGAGCCCGGGACCCTACGAGCAGTACTTC.